This passage covers 9 T cell receptor beta chains from one sample sequenced in a study of T cell repertoires in ileal Crohn's disease. Assay used: immunoSEQ multiplex PCR; TCRdb lists only in-frame clones, some missing. The data show 11,000 or so clones, approximately 78% seen once. Time point: neoterminal ileum biopsy at postoperative endoscopy, about 6 months after surgery. Specimen: ileal tissue. The receptors shown here come from an adult with Crohn's disease.

The V gene is TRBV6-6, the J gene TRBJ2-5, with TRBD2 matching over 10 bases. Unmatched junction bases numbered 3, after V lost 7 bases and J lost 4 bases. Germline lookup yields CDR1 MNHNY and CDR2 SVGAGI (reference sequence). This CDR3 is 13 amino acids long. As DNA, the CDR3 is TGTGCCAGCAATTTAGCGGGAGGAGAGACCCAGTACTTC. It specifies CASNLAGGETQYF.

The DNA for the CDR3 is TGTGCCAGCAGCCGATACACCGACAGGGGGCGTACGCAGTATTTT. Its protein is CASSRYTDRGRTQYF. The chain combines TRBV6-5 with TRBJ2-3; 10 positions agree with TRBD1. V lost 6 bases, J lost 8 bases, and 11 bases stayed unmatched. Per germline, CDR1 MNHEY and CDR2 SVGAGI. The CDR3 runs 15 residues.

There are a few counts of this clone. The chain couples TRBV16 to TRBJ1-2; 12 nucleotides agree with TRBD1. The J segment lost 6 bases and the V segment lost 2 bases, leaving 4 bases of the junction unmatched. CDR1 KGHSY and CDR2 FQNENV come from the germline V gene. The CDR3 length is 15 residues. The CDR3 nucleotides are TGTGCCAGCAGCCAAAGCGGGACAGGGGGCGATGGCTACACCTTC. This encodes CASSQSGTGGDGYTF.

This clone was detected once. The chain combines TRBV10-3 with TRBJ2-7; possibly TRBD1 for D (6 bases). The CDR3 loop spans 13 amino acids. Germline assignment: CDR1 ENHRY and CDR2 SYGVKD. V lost 4 bases, J lost 2 bases, and 9 bases lay in between. CDR3 loop: CAISGTGTYEQYF. The CDR3, as DNA: TGTGCCATCAGTGGCACAGGGACCTACGAGCAGTACTTC.

This chain links TRBV7-6 with TRBJ1-4, with D possibly matching TRBD1 (6 bases). CDR1 is SGHVS, CDR2 FNYEAQ, per germline. The CDR3 spans 14 residues. V gave up 5 bases and J gave up 7 bases, with 14 bases separating them. The CDR3 DNA sequence: TGTGCCAGCAGCCGTAACAGGGTTCTTGAAAAACTGTTTTTT. Translating it yields CASSRNRVLEKLFF.

The chain has TRBV5-1 and TRBJ2-3; a weak D match, TRBD2 (5 bases). The CDR3 is made up of 14 amino acids. The germline V gene encodes CDR1 SGHRS and CDR2 YFSETQ. Trimming shortened V by 4 bases and J by 2 bases, and 11 bases separated the two germline ends. CDR3 sequence reads: CASSQERITDTQYF. The CDR3 nucleotides are TGCGCCAGCAGCCAAGAGCGGATCACAGATACGCAGTATTTT. Filled out from reference TRBV5-1 and TRBJ2-3, the complete variable domain reads KAGVTQTPRYLIKTRGQQVTLSCSPISGHRSVSWYQQTPGQGLQFLFEYFSETQRNKGNFPGRFSGRQFSNSRSEMNVSTLELGDSALYLCASSQERITDTQYFGPGTRLTVL.

The chain is built from TRBV10-2 and TRBJ2-1, with D possibly being TRBD1 (6 bases). The CDR3 contains 15 residues. V lost 4 bases and J lost 0, with 10 bases in between. Germline assignment: CDR1 WSHSY and CDR2 SAAADI. In DNA form, the CDR3 reads TGCGCCAGCAGTGGGACAGACCGCTCCTACAATGAGCAGTTCTTC. This gives the protein CASSGTDRSYNEQFF.

The chain combines TRBV6-6 with TRBJ2-3, with D tentatively TRBD2 (6 bases). Trimming pared 6 bases from V and 4 bases from J, leaving 17 bases between. From germline, CDR1 is MNHNY and CDR2 SVGAGI (reference sequence). The CDR3 extends over 15 amino acids. CDR3 bases: TGTGCCAGCAGGAACCTAGCGCTGGGGGCAGATACGCAGTATTTT. This gives the protein CASRNLALGADTQYF.

V usage is TRBV6-5 and J usage is TRBJ1-5; tentative D call: TRBD1 (6 bases). CDR3 size: 13 residues. Trimming shortened V by 5 bases and J by 7 bases, and 12 bases separated the two germline ends. Per germline, CDR1 MNHEY and CDR2 SVGAGI. The CDR3 DNA is TGTGCCAGCAGTAAACAGGGTTCCCAGCCCCAGCATTTT. This translates into CASSKQGSQPQHF.